This TCR beta chain was identified during a study of naive and memory T cell subsets. The library had UMIs added by 3' ligation of an oligonucleotide to TCR cDNA. Ligated cDNA underwent four rounds of PCR with nested alpha and beta constant region primers and SP2. TCRdb redid the calling of the 5' RACE reads with MiXCR, one entry per CDR3 protein. Among tens of thousands of distinct CDR3 sequences, 6% to 8.5% were seen once, and the ten largest hold about 19%. This clonotype was counted only a few times. CDR3 length: 16 amino acids. V shed 3 bases and J 7 bases; nucleotides not matched to a gene: 12. Germline V lookup: CDR1 SGHTA, CDR2 FQGNSA.

The V gene is TRBV7-2, the J gene TRBJ2-7; TRBD1 aligns across 10 bases. The receptor comes from a female donor in good health. The CDR3 sequence: CASSFDRRQGAGEQYF. The CDR3 DNA sequence: TGTGCCAGCAGCTTTGACCGGAGACAGGGGGCGGGGGAGCAGTACTTC.